The 20 T cell receptor beta chains listed next were all sequenced from one sample in a study of shared clonotypes between healthy human individuals. Data came from immunoSEQ multiplex PCR; TCRdb stores just in-frame clones and leaves some out. The repertoire has some 980,000 clones, around three quarters of them found once; the top ten carry over 1.3%. Sequencing was carried out using memory CD4+ T cells sorted from blood. This sample's subset: CD45RA-negative fraction. These TCRs come from a man aged 18 to 35 in good health.

The genes are TRBV6-5 and TRBJ1-6; D gene ambiguous. V gave up 6 bases and J gave up 6 bases, with 15 bases separating them. Germline V gene data show CDR1 as MNHEY and CDR2 as SVGAGI. This CDR3 has 15 residues. The CDR3 DNA is TGTGCCAGCAGGGCTTCTGGACGGGTTAATTCACCCCTCCACTTT. Its translation is CASRASGRVNSPLHF.

The chain employs TRBV11-2 and TRBJ2-6; 8 positions match TRBD1. The germline CDR1 and CDR2 sequences are SGHAT and FQNNGV. The J segment lost 1 base and the V segment lost 0 bases, leaving 8 bases of the junction unmatched. CDR3 length equals 19 residues. The CDR3 sequence is CASSLDSDRVLSGANVLTF. The CDR3 nucleotides are TGTGCCAGCAGCTTAGATTCGGACAGGGTTTTGTCTGGGGCCAACGTCCTGACTTTC. Full variable domain (outside the CDR3, taken from reference TRBV11-2 and TRBJ2-6): EAGVAQSPRYKIIEKRQSVAFWCNPISGHATLYWYQQILGQGPKLLIQFQNNGVVDDSQLPKDRFSAERLKGVDSTLKIQPAKLEDSAVYLCASSLDSDRVLSGANVLTFGAGSRLTVL.

This clone was detected only a few times. V gene TRBV28 combines with J gene TRBJ1-3; D might be TRBD1 (6 bases). This CDR3 spans 16 amino acids. Germline-derived CDR1 and CDR2 are MDHEN and SYDVKM. V lost 1 base, J lost 4 bases, and 14 bases lay in between. DNA of the CDR3: TGTGCCAGCAGTTTATATCCGGGGGCGGCAGGAAACACCATATATTTT. Its protein is CASSLYPGAAGNTIYF.

A word on this clone: Additional DNA sequences in this sample encode the identical CDR3. This rearrangement joins TRBV28 to TRBJ1-5; no definite D call. V was cut by 2 bases and J by 1 base, with 6 bases left in between. The CDR3 is 14 amino acids. CDR1 is MDHEN and CDR2 is SYDVKM in the germline V gene. In DNA, the CDR3 is TGTGCCAGCAGTTTACGTGGCAGCAATCAGCCCCAGCATTTT. This sequence encodes CASSLRGSNQPQHF.

This clone has more than one count but fewer than ten. The gene calls are TRBV5-1 and TRBJ2-1, with TRBD2 matching over 8 bases. From germline, CDR1 is SGHRS and CDR2 YFSETQ. The CDR3 extends over 16 amino acids. V lost 7 bases to trimming and J lost 0 bases; unmatched junction nucleotides: 9. CDR3 loop: CASRPAGGPSYNEQFF. CDR3 in DNA: TGCGCCAGCCGGCCGGCGGGGGGACCCTCCTACAATGAGCAGTTCTTC.

V gene TRBV28 combines with J gene TRBJ1-5; D unclear. Germline loops: CDR1 MDHEN, CDR2 SYDVKM. The V and J ends lost 1 base and 2 bases respectively, with 12 bases between them. The CDR3 spans 16 residues. This CDR3 is CASSLFDLKGNQPQHF. Here the CDR3 DNA reads TGTGCCAGCAGTTTATTCGACCTAAAAGGCAATCAGCCCCAGCATTTT. The variable domain in full, completed from reference TRBV28 and TRBJ1-5, reads DVKVTQSSRYLVKRTGEKVFLECVQDMDHENMFWYRQDPGLGLRLIYFSYDVKMKEKGDIPEGYSVSREKKERFSLILESASTNQTSMYLCASSLFDLKGNQPQHFGDGTRLSIL.

The chain couples TRBV6-1 to TRBJ2-7; 7 nucleotides align to TRBD1. Unmatched junction bases numbered 7, after V lost 8 bases and J lost 0 bases. The CDR3 has 14 amino acids. Germline assignment: CDR1 MNHNS and CDR2 SASEGT. This chain's CDR3 is CASLVDRSSYEQYF. CDR3 bases: TGTGCCAGCCTGGTGGACAGGAGCTCCTACGAGCAGTACTTC.

As concerns this clone: Other DNA sequences in this specimen translate into the identical CDR3. The rearrangement links TRBV9 to TRBJ2-3; TRBD2 matches 7 bases. V was clipped by 0 bases and J by 1 base; unmatched bases: 5. The germline V gene encodes CDR1 SGDLS and CDR2 YYNGEE. This CDR3 has 16 amino acids. The CDR3, as DNA: TGTGCCAGCAGCGTAGGAGGTGCGGGAGGCACAGATACGCAGTATTTT. Translating gives CASSVGGAGGTDTQYF.

This chain joins TRBV6-5 and TRBJ1-1; D is perhaps TRBD1 (5 bases). The V end was cut by 4 bases, the J end by 3 bases, with 6 bases between. Per germline, CDR1 MNHEY and CDR2 SVGAGI. CDR3 length: 12 residues. Here the CDR3 reads CASSWGYTEAFF. The CDR3 DNA reads as TGTGCCAGCAGTTGGGGGTACACTGAAGCTTTCTTT.

This chain connects TRBV7-8 to TRBJ2-1; no reliable D call. The V end was cut by 5 bases, the J end by 0 bases, with 14 bases between. Germline V gives CDR1 SGHVS, CDR2 FQNEAQ. This CDR3 is built from 16 residues. The DNA of the CDR3 is TGTGCCAGCAGCCGAGTCCAATTGATCTCCTACAATGAGCAGTTCTTC. Protein product: CASSRVQLISYNEQFF.

The rearrangement joins TRBV18 to TRBJ2-7, with 10 bases aligning to TRBD1. In germline, CDR1 is KGHSH, CDR2 LQKENI. The CDR3 is made up of 15 amino acids. The junction had 7 bases not matched to a gene; V was cut back by 3 bases and J by 5 bases. CDR3 nucleotides: TGTGCCAGCTCACCTCTAGGGACAGGGGTCGACGAGCAGTACTTC. It encodes CASSPLGTGVDEQYF.

The chain has TRBV2 and TRBJ2-3, with D unclear. The CDR3 covers 13 residues. Germline CDR1 SNHLY, CDR2 FYNNEI. V dropped 5 bases and J dropped 4 bases, with 10 bases sitting between them. CDR3 nucleotides: TGTGCCAGCAGTTGGCAGGCGGCAGATACGCAGTATTTT. This codes for CASSWQAADTQYF.

The chain is built from TRBV6-4 and TRBJ1-6; the D is unclear. This CDR3 comprises 14 residues. Trimming stripped 4 bases from V and 10 bases from J, with 14 bases between. Germline CDR1 and CDR2: MRHNA and SNTAGT. CDR3 sequence: CASSVAGGESPLHF. The CDR3 nucleotides read TGTGCCAGCAGTGTAGCAGGCGGTGAATCACCCCTCCACTTT.

The V and J genes are TRBV18 and TRBJ2-7; D possibly corresponds to TRBD1 (7 bases). The germline V gene encodes CDR1 KGHSH and CDR2 LQKENI. The CDR3 consists of 15 residues. V lost 6 bases and J lost 4, with 19 bases in between. CDR3 in DNA: TGTGCCAGCTCCCGGGGTGGAGGGGGCAAATACGAGCAGTACTTC. This encodes CASSRGGGGKYEQYF.

The chain links TRBV7-6 to TRBJ1-1; a possible D gene is TRBD1 (5 bases). Germline CDR1 reads SGHVS; CDR2 reads FNYEAQ. V gave up 3 bases and J gave up 1 base, with 12 bases separating them. The CDR3 covers 15 residues. The CDR3 region has the DNA TGTGCCAGCAGCTTCCGTTTGGGGGAGAACACTGAAGCTTTCTTT. Translation: CASSFRLGENTEAFF.

This clone was detected a few times. This chain joins TRBV7-9 and TRBJ1-6; D unresolved. This CDR3 is 12 amino acids long. With 5 bases removed from V and 9 bases from J, the gap between germline ends came to 8 bases. Germline V gene sequence: CDR1 SEHNR, CDR2 FQNEAQ (reference sequence). The DNA for the CDR3 is TGTGCCAGCAGCCTCCCCCCTTCACCCCTCCACTTT. Amino acids: CASSLPPSPLHF.

The genes are TRBV5-4 and TRBJ2-1; D is unclear. Germline V CDR1 and CDR2: SGHNT, YYREEE (reference sequence). This CDR3 comprises 16 residues. Trimming pared 4 bases from V and 0 bases from J, leaving 14 bases between. The CDR3 DNA reads TGTGCCAGCAGCCCCTCGGACGGAAGCTCCTACAATGAGCAGTTCTTC. Residues: CASSPSDGSSYNEQFF.

The chain combines TRBV2 with TRBJ1-3; D unresolved. Between the trimmed V and J ends, which lost 6 bases and 1 base, there was a span of 7 bases. The CDR3 has 13 residues. CDR1 and CDR2 (germline): SNHLY, FYNNEI. Here the CDR3 reads CASRERSGNTIYF. For the CDR3, the DNA is TGTGCCAGCAGGGAGAGGTCTGGAAACACCATATATTTT.

The chain uses TRBV10-3 and TRBJ1-2; D gene uncertain. This CDR3 region has 10 residues. Germline lookup yields CDR1 ENHRY and CDR2 SYGVKD. Trimming removed 8 bases from V and 8 bases from J, with 9 bases in between. The CDR3 sequence: CAIFGSGYTF. CDR3 DNA sequence: TGTGCCATCTTTGGTTCGGGCTACACCTTC.

The V and J genes are TRBV30 and TRBJ2-7; D is possibly TRBD2 (6 bases). Trimming stripped 4 bases from V and 1 base from J, with 11 bases between. CDR3 size: 13 residues. Germline assignment: CDR1 GTSNPN and CDR2 SVGIG (reference sequence). The CDR3 is CAWKGLLSYEQYF. CDR3 DNA: TGTGCCTGGAAGGGACTCCTGTCCTACGAGCAGTACTTC.